The 5 T cell receptor beta chains below come from one sample, sequenced in a study of blood T cell repertoires in COVID-19. Some clones are missing from TCRdb's copy, which holds only in-frame ones; the method was immunoSEQ multiplex PCR. The sample lists a few hundred thousand clones; around 87% were seen once. Sequenced: peripheral blood. The source is a woman aged 50 to 60 who had recovered from COVID-19.

This chain joins TRBV5-1 and TRBJ2-1, with 8 bases aligning to TRBD1. The CDR3 totals 15 residues. Losses at the gene ends were 4 bases for V and 2 bases for J; bases not matched to a gene: 5. From germline, CDR1 is SGHRS and CDR2 YFSETQ. CDR3 in amino acids: CASSAGTGPYNEQFF. The CDR3 DNA reads as TGCGCCAGCAGCGCAGGGACAGGACCCTACAATGAGCAGTTCTTC.

A remark on this clone: Other DNA sequences in this sample translate to the same CDR3. J is TRBJ1-2 and V is TRBV6-5; tentative D call: TRBD1 (6 bases). V lost 0 bases and J 5 bases, leaving 7 bases between the germline ends. The germline V gene has CDR1 MNHEY and CDR2 SVGAGI. The CDR3 extends over 13 amino acids. The CDR3 nucleotides read TGTGCCAGCAGTTACTCGGACAGTTATGGCTACACCTTC. Translated: CASSYSDSYGYTF.

This chain joins TRBV27 and TRBJ2-7; weak D call: TRBD2 (6 bases). The CDR3 has 12 residues. V was trimmed by 8 bases and J by 7 bases, leaving 15 bases between them. The germline gives CDR1 MNHEY, CDR2 SMNVEV (reference sequence). The CDR3 is CASGGLTGEQYF. The CDR3 DNA is TGTGCCAGCGGGGGACTGACGGGAGAGCAGTACTTC.

J is TRBJ2-6 and V is TRBV19; 7 positions agree with TRBD1. The CDR3 contains 15 residues. Per the germline V gene, CDR1 is LNHDA and CDR2 is SQIVND (reference sequence). Trimming removed 9 bases from V and 0 bases from J; junction bases left unmatched: 5. CDR3 sequence (DNA): TGTGCCAGCACAGGGGAGTTCTCTGGGGCCAACGTCCTGACTTTC. Its protein product is CASTGEFSGANVLTF.

The chain combines TRBV30 with TRBJ2-7, with 7 nucleotides matching TRBD2. CDR1 and CDR2 from the germline V gene are GTSNPN and SVGIG (reference sequence). With 3 bases clipped from V and 3 bases from J, the junction kept 8 bases outside the gene matches. The CDR3 sequence is 14 residues long. CDR3: CAWRGDYSIYEQYF. In nucleotides, the CDR3 is TGTGCCTGGAGGGGGGACTATAGCATCTACGAGCAGTACTTC.